Sequencing of this T cell receptor (beta chain) was carried out in a study of T cell responses to AZD1222 COVID-19 vaccine. Study summary: Pooled samples include second doses given at about 4 or 12 weeks.

Sequencing was performed with immunoSEQ multiplex PCR; in TCRdb, only in-frame clones are kept and a portion is missing. The top ten clones hold 7.5% of a sample with more than 85,000 clones, 91% of them seen once. V was shortened by 2 bases and J by 6 bases, with 8 bases between the two germline ends. This CDR3 region has 13 residues. Germline lookup yields CDR1 MRHNA and CDR2 SNTAGT. General study points: White British people made up most donors, females outnumbered males, and clonal diversity was possibly underestimated. Only six individuals given AZD1222 were seropositive at baseline.

As concerns this clone: The antigen remains undetermined.

Sequencing was performed on peripheral blood, taken on day 0 of AZD1222 vaccination. The genes are TRBV6-4 and TRBJ2-1; no definite D call. This receptor was taken from an adult in good health. The CDR3 DNA sequence: TGTGCCAGCAGTGACCCACCAGCCAATGAGCAGTTCTTC. Its protein product is CASSDPPANEQFF.